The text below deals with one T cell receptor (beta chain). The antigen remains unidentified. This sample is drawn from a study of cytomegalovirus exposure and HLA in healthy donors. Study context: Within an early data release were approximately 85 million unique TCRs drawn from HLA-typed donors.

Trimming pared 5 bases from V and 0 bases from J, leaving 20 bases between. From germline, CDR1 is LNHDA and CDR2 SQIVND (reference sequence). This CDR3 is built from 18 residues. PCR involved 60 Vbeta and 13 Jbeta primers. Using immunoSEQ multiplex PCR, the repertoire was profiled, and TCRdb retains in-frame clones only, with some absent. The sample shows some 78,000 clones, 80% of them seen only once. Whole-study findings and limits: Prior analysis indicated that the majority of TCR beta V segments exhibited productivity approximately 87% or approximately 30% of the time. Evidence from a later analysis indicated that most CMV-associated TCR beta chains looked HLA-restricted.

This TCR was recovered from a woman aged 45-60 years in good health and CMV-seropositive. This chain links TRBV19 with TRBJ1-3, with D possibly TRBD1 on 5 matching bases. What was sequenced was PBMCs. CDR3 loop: CASSRVGPGSTSGNTIYF. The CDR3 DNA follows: TGTGCCAGTAGTCGGGTAGGACCAGGGTCCACCTCTGGAAACACCATATATTTT.